These T cell receptor beta chains were read from a single sample in a study of blood T cell repertoires in COVID-19. TCRdb keeps only in-frame clones here, not all; method: immunoSEQ multiplex PCR. The sample shows 65,000 to 80,000 clones, more than 80% of them seen only once. Sequencing used peripheral blood. These receptors were collected from a human donor in a cohort sampled during active COVID-19. Each CDR3 is given with its conserved first and last residue. A D gene is named only where the DNA matches it firmly. Clone size appears in some rows only: once, few, many, or a class for an expanded clone.

>TRBJ1-1|-|TRBV6-2/TRBV6-3|-
TGTGCCAGCAGTTACTCGGTTGGGGGGGAAGCTTTCTTT
CASSYSVGGEAFF
>TRBJ1-2|-|TRBV2|-
TGTGCCAGTTTGGACTCCGCTAACTATGGCTACACCTTC
CASLDSANYGYTF
>TRBJ2-2|-|TRBV3-1/TRBV3-2|-
TGTGCCAGCAGCACCCCGCCGGCCGGGGAGCTGTTTTTT
CASSTPPAGELFF
>TRBJ2-7|-|TRBV28|-
TGTGCCAGCAGTTTGGTCCTGGACAGTTATGAGGACGAGCAGTACTTC
CASSLVLDSYEDEQYF
>TRBJ1-6|-|TRBV2|-
TGTGCCAGCAGTGAAGTAGGGGTGGATTCACCCCTCCACTTT
CASSEVGVDSPLHF
>TRBJ2-7|-|TRBV6-5|-
TGTGCCAGCAAAAGAGCCTACGAGCAGTACTTC
CASKRAYEQYF
>TRBJ2-4|-|TRBV9|TRBD2
TGTGCCAGCAGCTTAGCGGGAGAAAAGGACATTCAGTACTTC
CASSLAGEKDIQYF
>TRBJ2-3|-|TRBV27|TRBD2
TGTGCCAGCAGTTTAGCGGGAGACCCAGATACGCAGTATTTT
CASSLAGDPDTQYF
>TRBJ2-3|-|TRBV6-6|-
TGTGCCAGCAAGGGCAGCGGGAGCACAGATACGCAGTATTTT
CASKGSGSTDTQYF
>TRBJ2-1|once|TRBV5-1|-
TGCGCCAGCAGCCCGCGATTCTCCTACAATGAGCAGTTCTTC
CASSPRFSYNEQFF
>TRBJ1-1|-|TRBV14|-
TGTGCCAGCAGCCATCAGGGAAACATGAACACTGAAGCTTTCTTT
CASSHQGNMNTEAFF
>TRBJ2-7|once|TRBV2|-
TGTGCCAGCAGCCTCAGCTCCTACGAGCAGTACTTC
CASSLSSYEQYF
>TRBJ2-7|-|TRBV7-9|TRBD2
TGTGCCAGCAGCAATAGCGGGAGGGGAGAGCAGTACTTC
CASSNSGRGEQYF
>TRBJ2-7|-|TRBV4-1|-
TGCGCCAGCAGCCAAGATCGTGGGACAACCAAGTACGAGCAGTACTTC
CASSQDRGTTKYEQYF
>TRBJ2-1|-|TRBV28|-
TGTGCCAGCAGTTTTTCAAGCGGGCGGAGCTCCTACAATGAGCAGTTCTTC
CASSFSSGRSSYNEQFF
>TRBJ1-5|-|TRBV28|TRBD1
TGTGCCAGCTCCCCACCGGGACAGGGAGTAGATAGGAGCAATCAGCCCCAGCATTTT
CASSPPGQGVDRSNQPQHF
>TRBJ1-2|-|TRBV5-8|TRBD1
TGTGCCAGCAGCTTAAGGGACAGGGGTGATGGCTACACCTTC
CASSLRDRGDGYTF
>TRBJ1-2|-|TRBV6-5|TRBD1
TGTGCCAGCAGTTACGAATACAGGGGGCAGGATGGCTACACCTTC
CASSYEYRGQDGYTF
>TRBJ2-5|-|TRBV27|TRBD2
TGTGCCAGCAGTTTGGTGGCTTTCGGGACTAGTGAACAAGAGACCCAGTACTTC
CASSLVAFGTSEQETQYF
>TRBJ2-7|-|TRBV7-8|TRBD2
TGTGCCAGCAGCTTAAAAGGACTAGCGGGAGTCTACGAGCAGTACTTC
CASSLKGLAGVYEQYF
>TRBJ1-2|-|TRBV30|-
TGTGCCTGGAGTTTCGGGGTGGGGGGCTATGGCTACACCTTC
CAWSFGVGGYGYTF
>TRBJ1-4|-|TRBV30|-
TGTGCCTGGAGTGTAAATGGTGAGGAAAAACTGTTTTTT
CAWSVNGEEKLFF
>TRBJ2-1|-|TRBV7-6|TRBD2
TGTGCCAGCAGCTTAGTAACTAGCGGGGGGGCGGGTGAGCAGTTCTTC
CASSLVTSGGAGEQFF
>TRBJ1-2|once|TRBV9|-
TGTGCCAGCAGCGTAGACGGACTGCGCGCTGACACCTTC
CASSVDGLRADTF
>TRBJ1-4|-|TRBV28|-
TGTGCCAGCAATACCGGGACTTTTGAAAAACTGTTTTTT
CASNTGTFEKLFF
>TRBJ2-5|once|TRBV4-2|TRBD2
TGTGCCAGCAGCCCGGGGACTAACCAAGAGACCCAGTACTTC
CASSPGTNQETQYF
>TRBJ2-7|-|TRBV9|-
TGTGCCAGCAGCGTAGGAGTCGATCAGGGGTCCTACGAGCAGTACTTC
CASSVGVDQGSYEQYF
>TRBJ1-2|-|TRBV3-1/TRBV3-2|TRBD1
TGTGCCAGCAGCCCCACCCCGGACAGGGGATATGGCTACACCTTC
CASSPTPDRGYGYTF
>TRBJ2-1|-|TRBV20-1|-
TGCAGTGCACAGGGAAATGAGCAGTTCTTC
CSAQGNEQFF
>TRBJ2-7|-|TRBV10-3|-
TGTGCCATCAGTGAGTCCCGGGTTGAGCAGTACTTC
CAISESRVEQYF
>TRBJ2-2|-|TRBV27|-
TGTGCCAGCAGAATGGGTGGAAGGAGCGGGGAGCTGTTTTTT
CASRMGGRSGELFF
>TRBJ2-1|-|TRBV9|TRBD2
TGTGCCAGCAGCGTACGGGGGGACTCCTACAATGAGCAGTTCTTC
CASSVRGDSYNEQFF
>TRBJ1-4|-|TRBV28|TRBD1
TGTGCCAGCAGTACACCTGACAGGGGTGATGAAAAACTGTTTTTT
CASSTPDRGDEKLFF
>TRBJ2-5|-|TRBV5-1|TRBD2
TGCGCCAGCAGCTTGGGTGCGGGGGGCCCACAAGAGACCCAGTACTTC
CASSLGAGGPQETQYF
>TRBJ2-2|-|TRBV7-7|-
TGTGCTAGCAGCTTAAGCGGGTTGGGCACCGGGGAGCTGTTTTTT
CASSLSGLGTGELFF
>TRBJ2-6|-|TRBV4-1|TRBD1
TGCGCCAGCAGCCAAGATCCGGGACAGGTATATTCTAGCTCTGGGGCCAACGTCCTGACTTTC
CASSQDPGQVYSSSGANVLTF
>TRBJ2-3|-|TRBV7-2|-
TGTGCCAGCAGCCCGAGGGGCTCTAGCGGCACAGATACGCAGTATTTT
CASSPRGSSGTDTQYF
>TRBJ1-3|-|TRBV5-8|TRBD1
TGTGCCAGCAGCCTCGACAGGGTACCTGGAAACACCATATATTTT
CASSLDRVPGNTIYF
>TRBJ1-4|once|TRBV4-2|-
TGTGCCAGCAGCACAGACGGCTCAACTAATGAAAAACTGTTTTTT
CASSTDGSTNEKLFF
>TRBJ2-5|-|TRBV15|TRBD2
TGTGCCACCAGCAGAGATGCGGCGGGGACTAGCGGTCAAGAGACCCAGTACTTC
CATSRDAAGTSGQETQYF